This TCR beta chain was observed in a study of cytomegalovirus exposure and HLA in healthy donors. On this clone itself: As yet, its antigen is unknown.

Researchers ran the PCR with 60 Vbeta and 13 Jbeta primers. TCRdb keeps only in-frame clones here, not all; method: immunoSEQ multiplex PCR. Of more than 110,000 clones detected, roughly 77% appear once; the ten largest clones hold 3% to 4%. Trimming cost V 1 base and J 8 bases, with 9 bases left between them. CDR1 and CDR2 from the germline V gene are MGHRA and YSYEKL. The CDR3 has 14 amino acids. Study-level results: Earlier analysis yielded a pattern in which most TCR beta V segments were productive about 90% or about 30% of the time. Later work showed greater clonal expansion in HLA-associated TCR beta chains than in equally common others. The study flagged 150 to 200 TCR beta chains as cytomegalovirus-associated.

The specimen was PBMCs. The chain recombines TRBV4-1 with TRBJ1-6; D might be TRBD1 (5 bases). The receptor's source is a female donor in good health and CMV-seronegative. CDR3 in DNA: TGCGCCAGCAGCCAAGGACAGCCGTATTCACCCCTCCACTTT. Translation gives CASSQGQPYSPLHF.